Listed here are 31 T cell receptor beta chains from one sample, sequenced in a study of cytomegalovirus exposure and HLA in healthy donors. Amplification used 60 Vbeta primers and 13 Jbeta primers. TCRdb's copy holds only in-frame clones and misses some; the assay was immunoSEQ multiplex PCR. The data contain some 140,000 clones, about 80% of them singletons. Specimen: PBMCs. The receptors were gathered from a woman aged 40 to 55 in good health and CMV-seronegative.

This sequence joins TRBV10-2 and TRBJ2-1; tentatively, D is TRBD2 (5 bases). V was shortened by 2 bases and J by 4 bases, with 9 bases between the two germline ends. CDR1 is WSHSY and CDR2 is SAAADI in the germline V gene. The CDR3 runs 14 residues. CDR3 residues: CASSEAGSYNEQFF. The CDR3 DNA reads as TGCGCCAGCAGTGAGGCGGGTTCGTACAATGAGCAGTTCTTC.

The chain's CDR3 is CASSKSGRSTDTQYF. CDR3 DNA: TGTGCCAGCAGCAAGAGCGGGAGGTCCACAGATACGCAGTATTTT. The V gene is TRBV5-8, the J gene TRBJ2-3; 9 positions match TRBD2. The CDR3 loop spans 15 amino acids. Trimming removed 4 bases from V and 2 bases from J; junction bases left unmatched: 5. Looked up from germline, CDR1 is SGHTS and CDR2 is YDEGEE.

The chain uses TRBV28 and TRBJ2-7; 10 nucleotides match TRBD2. Germline V gene data show CDR1 as MDHEN and CDR2 as SYDVKM. CDR3 length: 15 amino acids. V lost 8 bases, J lost 3 bases, and 10 bases stayed unmatched. The CDR3 region is CASSLAGAILYEQYF. The CDR3 DNA sequence: TGTGCCAGCTCTCTAGCGGGGGCTATTCTCTACGAGCAGTACTTC.

The gene calls are TRBV29-1 and TRBJ1-2; 7 bases line up with TRBD1. The CDR3 is 17 residues long. Trimming cost V 1 base and J 5 bases; bases outside gene matches: 16. Germline V gives CDR1 SQVTM, CDR2 ANQGSEA. In DNA, the CDR3 is TGCAGCGTTGAAGGCTTCACTCCCCCGACAGGGAATTATGGCTACACCTTC. Translation: CSVEGFTPPTGNYGYTF.

This sequence joins TRBV6-5 and TRBJ1-6; TRBD1 is a possible D gene (5 bases). The V end lost 1 base, the J end lost 10 bases, and 11 bases lay between the germline ends. CDR1 MNHEY and CDR2 SVGAGI come from the germline V gene. The CDR3 runs 14 residues. The CDR3 is CASSYYQGLSPLHF. For the CDR3, the DNA is TGTGCCAGCAGTTACTATCAGGGTCTCTCACCCCTCCACTTT.

The V and J genes are TRBV6-1 and TRBJ2-7; tentative D call: TRBD1 (5 bases). The V and J ends lost 0 bases and 0 bases respectively, with 12 bases between them. From germline, CDR1 is MNHNS and CDR2 SASEGT. There are 16 residues in the CDR3. This chain's CDR3 is CASSEAWSQGSYEQYF. DNA of the CDR3: TGTGCCAGCAGTGAAGCGTGGAGTCAGGGCTCCTACGAGCAGTACTTC.

The chain links TRBV4-1 to TRBJ1-2; D gene unclear. Germline CDR1 MGHRA, CDR2 YSYEKL. The length of the CDR3 is 15 residues. V lost 1 base and J lost 2, with 11 bases in between. The CDR3 DNA reads as TGCGCCAGCAGCCAAGTGAGGCAGTCCAACTATGGCTACACCTTC. Its translation: CASSQVRQSNYGYTF.

The chain joins TRBV4-1 to TRBJ2-1, with 11 bases lining up with TRBD2. CDR1 MGHRA and CDR2 YSYEKL come from the germline V gene. With 5 bases clipped from V and 2 bases from J, the junction kept 5 bases outside the gene matches. The CDR3 consists of 16 residues. CDR3 bases: TGCGCCAGCAGCTTGACTAGCGGGGAAGCCTACAATGAGCAGTTCTTC. It encodes CASSLTSGEAYNEQFF.

This chain uses TRBV7-8 with TRBJ1-2, with 7 bases aligning to TRBD1. The CDR3 runs 13 residues. The germline CDR1 and CDR2 sequences are SGHVS and FQNEAQ. The V gene end was trimmed by 2 bases and the J gene end by 7 bases; junction bases not matched to a gene: 4. The CDR3 DNA follows: TGTGCCAGCAGCTTAAACAGGGGAGGTGGCTACACCTTC. Residues: CASSLNRGGGYTF.

CDR3 in amino acids: CASSPHDGGDYNEQFF. CDR3 nucleotide sequence: TGTGCCAGCAGCCCCCATGACGGGGGTGACTACAATGAGCAGTTCTTC. This chain uses TRBV9 with TRBJ2-1, with TRBD2 as a possible D gene (6 bases). The CDR3 loop spans 16 amino acids. Germline V CDR1 and CDR2: SGDLS, YYNGEE. V lost 4 bases to trimming and J lost 3 bases, with 17 bases between them.

Notes on this clone: Other nucleotide sequences in the sample specify the same CDR3. This CDR3 reads CASTPRQETQYF. As DNA, the CDR3 is TGTGCCAGCACCCCCCGACAGGAGACCCAGTACTTC. The V gene is TRBV2, the J gene TRBJ2-5, with a weak D call TRBD1 (5 bases). Germline V gene data show CDR1 as SNHLY and CDR2 as FYNNEI. The CDR3 contains 12 residues. V lost 7 bases, J lost 5 bases, and 11 bases lay in between.

This clone was observed a handful of times. The CDR3: CASSRPTGSRGTEAFF. The CDR3 nucleotides are TGTGCCAGCTCACGGCCGACAGGGAGTCGTGGCACTGAAGCTTTCTTT. V and J are TRBV18 and TRBJ1-1; TRBD1 matches at 7 bases. The ends lost 4 bases at V and 4 bases at J; junction bases unmatched: 12. The CDR3 is 16 amino acids. CDR1 KGHSH and CDR2 LQKENI come from the germline V gene. Drawing the rest from reference TRBV18 and TRBJ1-1, the complete variable domain is NAGVMQNPRHLVRRRGQEARLRCSPMKGHSHVYWYRQLPEEGLKFMVYLQKENIIDESGMPKERFSAEFPKEGPSILRIQQVVRGDSAAYFCASSRPTGSRGTEAFFGQGTRLTVV.

The chain links TRBV30 to TRBJ1-2; D unclear. The CDR3 contains 13 residues. The V end was cut by 2 bases, the J end by 3 bases, with 10 bases between. Germline CDR1 and CDR2: GTSNPN and SVGIG (reference sequence). DNA for the CDR3: TGTGCCTGGAGTCCACTAACTGACTATGGCTACACCTTC. It encodes CAWSPLTDYGYTF.

V gene TRBV30 combines with J gene TRBJ2-3, with D perhaps matching TRBD2 (5 bases). The ends were cut back, 8 bases at V and 0 bases at J, with 24 bases in the middle. CDR3 length: 17 residues. Germline V gene data show CDR1 as GTSNPN and CDR2 as SVGIG (reference sequence). Here the CDR3 reads CAGLRAGLIGSTDTQYF. CDR3 DNA: TGTGCCGGATTAAGGGCGGGCCTTATAGGGAGCACAGATACGCAGTATTTT. Supplemented by reference TRBV30 and TRBJ2-3, the full variable domain reads SQTIHQWPATLVQPVGSPLSLECTVEGTSNPNLYWYRQAAGRGLQLLFYSVGIGQISSEVPQNLSASRPQDRQFILSSKKLLLSDSGFYLCAGLRAGLIGSTDTQYFGPGTRLTVL.

This clone was found once. The chain uses TRBV4-1 and TRBJ2-3; TRBD2 matches at 13 bases. Unmatched junction bases numbered 9, after V lost 2 bases and J lost 4 bases. The CDR3 totals 18 residues. Looked up from germline, CDR1 is MGHRA and CDR2 is YSYEKL. The CDR3 region has the DNA TGCGCCAGCAGCCAAACCGGGACTAGCGGGAATCGGGCAGATACGCAGTATTTT. Protein product: CASSQTGTSGNRADTQYF.

The chain employs TRBV9 and TRBJ1-5; 9 positions agree with TRBD1. The J segment lost 8 bases and the V segment lost 0 bases, leaving 9 bases of the junction unmatched. The CDR3 runs to 16 residues. Germline CDR1 reads SGDLS; CDR2 reads YYNGEE. The CDR3 DNA is TGTGCCAGCAGCGTAGGAATTGGGACAGGGCTGGAGCCCCAGCATTTT. Its protein product is CASSVGIGTGLEPQHF.

J is TRBJ2-1 and V is TRBV10-3, with 11 bases fitting TRBD2. The CDR3 is made up of 15 amino acids. The J segment lost 7 bases and the V segment lost 5 bases, leaving 7 bases of the junction unmatched. CDR1 and CDR2 (germline): ENHRY, SYGVKD. Here the CDR3 reads CAISPLAGEINEQFF. The DNA for the CDR3 is TGTGCCATCAGTCCACTAGCGGGAGAGATAAATGAGCAGTTCTTC.

This clone has just one count. This chain connects TRBV7-2 to TRBJ2-1; D may be TRBD2 (6 bases). Trimming cost V 1 base and J 8 bases, with 18 bases left between them. CDR3 length: 16 residues. CDR1 and CDR2 (germline): SGHTA, FQGNSA. The CDR3 loop is CASSLGVRGTEDEQFF. The CDR3 region has the DNA TGTGCCAGCAGCTTAGGGGTACGAGGGACTGAGGATGAGCAGTTCTTC. Combining the CDR3 with reference TRBV7-2 and TRBJ2-1 gives the whole variable domain GAGVSQSPSNKVTEKGKDVELRCDPISGHTALYWYRQSLGQGLEFLIYFQGNSAPDKSGLPSDRFSAERTGGSVSTLTIQRTQQEDSAVYLCASSLGVRGTEDEQFFGPGTRLTVL.

The gene calls are TRBV9 and TRBJ2-2; D perhaps matches TRBD2 (5 bases). Germline CDR1 is SGDLS and CDR2 is YYNGEE. This CDR3 has 17 amino acids. V gave up 5 bases and J gave up 5 bases, with 22 bases separating them. CDR3 DNA sequence: TGTGCCAGCAGTCGGTCGGCTAGCCTGGTGAGGACCGGGGAGCTGTTTTTT. This translates into CASSRSASLVRTGELFF.

This sequence joins TRBV5-1 and TRBJ1-1; 7 bases fit TRBD1. V lost 0 bases and J lost 5; bases outside the gene matches: 10. Looked up from germline, CDR1 is SGHRS and CDR2 is YFSETQ. The CDR3 loop spans 16 amino acids. DNA of the CDR3: TGCGCCAGCAGCTTGGACCCCGAGGGGGCAGGTACTGAAGCTTTCTTT. It is translated as CASSLDPEGAGTEAFF.

The gene calls are TRBV10-3 and TRBJ2-5; TRBD2 agrees at 9 bases. Germline V gene lookup returns CDR1 ENHRY and CDR2 SYGVKD. Trimming removed 6 bases from V and 2 bases from J; junction bases left unmatched: 1. The CDR3 runs to 13 residues. CDR3 protein: CAIRLAGQETQYF. Here the CDR3 DNA reads TGTGCCATCAGGCTAGCGGGGCAAGAGACCCAGTACTTC.

The V and J genes are TRBV6-5 and TRBJ1-2, with 8 bases aligning to TRBD1. CDR1 and CDR2 from the germline V gene are MNHEY and SVGAGI. There are 14 residues in the CDR3. Trimming took 2 bases from V and 7 from J; bases not matched to a gene: 6. CDR3 loop: CASSYRTGTSGYTF. As DNA, the CDR3 is TGTGCCAGCAGTTACAGGACAGGGACGTCTGGCTACACCTTC.

The CDR3 bases are TGCGCCAGCAGCCAAGATGGGGCCGACCCCTACGAGCAGTACTTC. Its protein product is CASSQDGADPYEQYF. The chain joins TRBV4-1 to TRBJ2-7; a possible D gene is TRBD1 (5 bases). The CDR3 is 15 residues long. Trimming removed 0 bases from V and 2 bases from J, with 11 bases in between. Per germline, CDR1 MGHRA and CDR2 YSYEKL.

The chain uses TRBV5-1 and TRBJ2-1, with 13 bases that match TRBD2. This CDR3 region has 16 residues. J lost 10 bases, V lost 3 bases, and 10 bases had no gene match. Germline-derived CDR1 and CDR2 are SGHRS and YFSETQ. The CDR3 reads CASSWELAGGLGEQFF. CDR3 nucleotides: TGCGCCAGCAGCTGGGAACTAGCGGGGGGGCTGGGAGAGCAGTTCTTC. Full variable domain (rest looked up from reference TRBV5-1 and TRBJ2-1): KAGVTQTPRYLIKTRGQQVTLSCSPISGHRSVSWYQQTPGQGLQFLFEYFSETQRNKGNFPGRFSGRQFSNSRSEMNVSTLELGDSALYLCASSWELAGGLGEQFFGPGTRLTVL.

The chain carries TRBV4-2 and TRBJ2-7, with D possibly matching TRBD2 (6 bases). Trimming shortened V by 1 base and J by 5 bases, and 9 bases separated the two germline ends. CDR3 length: 13 amino acids. The germline CDR1 and CDR2 sequences are LGHNA and YNFKEQ. The CDR3 DNA reads TGTGCCAGCAGCCAAGGCGGGGTCAACGAGCAGTACTTC. It encodes CASSQGGVNEQYF.

The chain recombines TRBV10-3 with TRBJ2-5; perhaps TRBD2 as D (5 bases). CDR3 length: 13 amino acids. Germline lookup yields CDR1 ENHRY and CDR2 SYGVKD. V was cut by 3 bases and J by 4 bases, with 9 bases left in between. Here the CDR3 reads CAISEPRGETQYF. The CDR3 nucleotides read TGTGCCATCAGTGAACCCCGGGGAGAGACCCAGTACTTC.

Only one count was recorded for this clone. J is TRBJ1-6 and V is TRBV18; D gene uncertain. Germline CDR1 KGHSH, CDR2 LQKENI. Trimming cost V 3 bases and J 7 bases, with 7 bases left between them. This CDR3 is built from 13 residues. CDR3 sequence reads: CASSPVLNSPLHF. CDR3 bases: TGTGCCAGCTCACCCGTGTTGAATTCACCCCTCCACTTT.

Only a few counts were recorded for this clone. The chain has TRBV6-1 and TRBJ1-1, with D perhaps matching TRBD1 (5 bases). Trimming cost V 2 bases and J 4 bases, with 8 bases left between them. This CDR3 contains 13 residues. Germline loops: CDR1 MNHNS, CDR2 SASEGT. This CDR3 reads CASSERTLTEAFF. The CDR3, as DNA: TGTGCCAGCAGTGAAAGGACACTCACTGAAGCTTTCTTT.

This clone was observed a single time. The rearrangement uses TRBV6-6 and TRBJ1-1; unclear D gene. The CDR3 runs to 12 residues. Looked up from germline, CDR1 is MNHNY and CDR2 is SVGAGI (reference sequence). The V gene lost 6 bases and the J gene lost 4 bases, with 9 bases spanning the gap. In DNA form, the CDR3 reads TGTGCCAGCAGCCCGCTAGTCACTGAAGCTTTCTTT. Residues: CASSPLVTEAFF.

A remark on this clone: The junction departs from germline at one end; a sequencing error may be responsible. The chain combines TRBV15 with TRBJ2-5; 7 positions agree with TRBD2. Germline CDR1 and CDR2: LNHNV and YYDKDF (reference sequence). The CDR3 has 15 residues. CDR3 in amino acids: CATSLSSGLQEAQYF. The CDR3, as DNA: TGTGCCACCAGCCTCTCTAGCGGACTACAAGAGGCCCAGTACTTC.

The chain has TRBV9 and TRBJ2-3, with D unclear. V lost 6 bases and J 3 bases, leaving 5 bases between the germline ends. Germline CDR1 is SGDLS and CDR2 is YYNGEE. CDR3 length equals 11 residues. CDR3 nucleotides: TGTGCCAGCACCCCTACAGATACGCAGTATTTT. This gives the protein CASTPTDTQYF. Supplemented by reference TRBV9 and TRBJ2-3, the full variable domain reads DSGVTQTPKHLITATGQRVTLRCSPRSGDLSVYWYQQSLDQGLQFLIQYYNGEERAKGNILERFSAQQFPDLHSELNLSSLELGDSALYFCASTPTDTQYFGPGTRLTVL.